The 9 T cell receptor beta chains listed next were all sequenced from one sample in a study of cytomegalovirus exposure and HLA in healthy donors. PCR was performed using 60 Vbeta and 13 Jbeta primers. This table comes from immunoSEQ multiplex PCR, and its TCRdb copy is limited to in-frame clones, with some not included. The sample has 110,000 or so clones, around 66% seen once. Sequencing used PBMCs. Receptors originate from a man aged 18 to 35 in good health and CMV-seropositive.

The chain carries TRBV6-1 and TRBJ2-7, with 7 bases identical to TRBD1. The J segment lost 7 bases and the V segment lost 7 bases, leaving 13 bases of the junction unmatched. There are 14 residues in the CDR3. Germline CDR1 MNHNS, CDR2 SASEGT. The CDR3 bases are TGTGCCAGCACCAGGACAGACAGGGCGTGGGAGCAGTACTTC. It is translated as CASTRTDRAWEQYF.

CDR3 loop: CASSLAGFYEQYV. The CDR3 DNA is TGTGCCAGCAGCTTGGCAGGGTTCTACGAGCAGTACGTC. J is TRBJ2-7 and V is TRBV7-8; perhaps TRBD1 as D (5 bases). The germline CDR1 and CDR2 sequences are SGHVS and FQNEAQ. The CDR3 has 13 residues. V was trimmed by 3 bases and J by 3 bases, leaving 9 bases between them.

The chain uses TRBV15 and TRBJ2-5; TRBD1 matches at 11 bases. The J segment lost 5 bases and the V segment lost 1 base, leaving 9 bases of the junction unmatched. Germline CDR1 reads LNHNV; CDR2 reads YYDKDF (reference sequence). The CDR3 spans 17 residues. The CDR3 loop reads CATSRVVGTGGEETQYF. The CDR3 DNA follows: TGTGCCACCAGCAGAGTGGTGGGGACAGGGGGTGAGGAGACCCAGTACTTC.

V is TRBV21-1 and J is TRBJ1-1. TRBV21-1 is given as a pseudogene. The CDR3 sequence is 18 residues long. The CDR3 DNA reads TGTGCCAGCAGCCGCAACGGCCGGAGGGTGCCTACGGACACTGAAGCTTTCTTT. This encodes CASSRNGRRVPTDTEAFF.

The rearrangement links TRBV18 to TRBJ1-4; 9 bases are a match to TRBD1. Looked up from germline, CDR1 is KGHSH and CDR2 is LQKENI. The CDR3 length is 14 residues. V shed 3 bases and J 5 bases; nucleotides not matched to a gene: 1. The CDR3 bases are TGTGCCAGCTCACCGGACAGGGGAAATGAAAAACTGTTTTTT. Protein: CASSPDRGNEKLFF.

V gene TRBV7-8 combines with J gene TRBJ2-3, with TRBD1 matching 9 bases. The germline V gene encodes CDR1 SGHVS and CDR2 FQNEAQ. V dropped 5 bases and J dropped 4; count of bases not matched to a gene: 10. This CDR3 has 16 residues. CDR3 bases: TGTGCCAGCAGCACCAACAGGGGGCGCAGGGCAGATACGCAGTATTTT. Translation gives CASSTNRGRRADTQYF.

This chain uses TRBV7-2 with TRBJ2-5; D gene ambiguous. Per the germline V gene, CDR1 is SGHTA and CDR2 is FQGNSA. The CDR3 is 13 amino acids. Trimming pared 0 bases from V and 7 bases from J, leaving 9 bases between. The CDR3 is CASSLASIGTQYF. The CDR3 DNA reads TGTGCCAGCAGCTTAGCTTCGATCGGGACCCAGTACTTC.

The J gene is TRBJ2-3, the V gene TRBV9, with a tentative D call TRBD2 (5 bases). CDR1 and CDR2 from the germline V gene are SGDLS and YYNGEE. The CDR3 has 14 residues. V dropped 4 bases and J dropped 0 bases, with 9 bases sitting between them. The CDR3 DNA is TGTGCCAGCAGCTCGCGGACTAGCACAGATACGCAGTATTTT. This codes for CASSSRTSTDTQYF. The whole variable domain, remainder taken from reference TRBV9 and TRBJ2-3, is DSGVTQTPKHLITATGQRVTLRCSPRSGDLSVYWYQQSLDQGLQFLIQYYNGEERAKGNILERFSAQQFPDLHSELNLSSLELGDSALYFCASSSRTSTDTQYFGPGTRLTVL.

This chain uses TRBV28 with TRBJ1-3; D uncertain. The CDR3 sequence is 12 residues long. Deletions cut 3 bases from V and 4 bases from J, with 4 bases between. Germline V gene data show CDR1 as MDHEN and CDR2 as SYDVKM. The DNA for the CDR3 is TGTGCCAGCAGTTTGAGGGGAAACACCATATATTTT. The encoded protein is CASSLRGNTIYF.